The T cell receptor beta chain described here comes from a study of T cell repertoires in cytomegalovirus infection. About the study: CMV infection and matching HLA type were both indicated by public TCR beta signatures.

This clonotype was counted only a few times. The antigen is undetermined. TCRdb fed the reads into MiXCR, producing one record per CDR3 protein. The top ten hold 70% to 75% of the sample, which has 7,500 to 9,000 distinct CDR3 sequences, roughly 49% seen once. The sequence was collected from a human donor in good health (CMV status not recorded). Some clones in this sample may be carry-over from other donors' samples. Sequences were obtained from PBMCs, sequenced either directly or after in vitro stimulation (not recorded which).

Here the CDR3 DNA reads TGTGCCACCAGCAGTGACGCCTTAGCGGGGGCGGGCACCGGGGAGCTGTTTTTT. Translated: CATSSDALAGAGTGELFF. The gene calls are TRBV15 and TRBJ2-2, with 9 bases aligning to TRBD2. V was pared by 3 bases and J by 4 bases, with 12 bases of the junction left unmatched. This CDR3 spans 18 amino acids. From germline, CDR1 is LNHNV and CDR2 YYDKDF (reference sequence).